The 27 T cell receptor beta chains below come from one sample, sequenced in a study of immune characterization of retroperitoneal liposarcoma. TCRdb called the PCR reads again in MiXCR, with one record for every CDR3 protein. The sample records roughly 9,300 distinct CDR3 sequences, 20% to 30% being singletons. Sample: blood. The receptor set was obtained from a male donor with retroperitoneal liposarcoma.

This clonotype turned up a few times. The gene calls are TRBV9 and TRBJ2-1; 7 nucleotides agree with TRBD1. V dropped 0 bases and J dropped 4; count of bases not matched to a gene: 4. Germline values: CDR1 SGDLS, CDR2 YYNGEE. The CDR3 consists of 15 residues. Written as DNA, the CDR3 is TGTGCCAGCAGCGTAGACAGGGGACGGTACAATGAGCAGTTCTTC. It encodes CASSVDRGRYNEQFF.

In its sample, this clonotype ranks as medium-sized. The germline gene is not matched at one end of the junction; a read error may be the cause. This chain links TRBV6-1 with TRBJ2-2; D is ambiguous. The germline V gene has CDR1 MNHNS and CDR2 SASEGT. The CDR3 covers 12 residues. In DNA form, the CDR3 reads TGTGCCAGCAGCGAAGGCCCCGGGGAGCTGTTTTTT. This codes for CASSEGPGELFF.

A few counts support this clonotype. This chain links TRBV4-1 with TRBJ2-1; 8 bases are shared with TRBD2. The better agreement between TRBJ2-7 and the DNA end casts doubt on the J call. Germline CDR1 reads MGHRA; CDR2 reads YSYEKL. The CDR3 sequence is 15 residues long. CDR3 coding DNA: TGCGCCAGCAGACCCTTTGGGCTAGCGGGTTACGAGCAGTACTTC. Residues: CASRPFGLAGYEQYF.

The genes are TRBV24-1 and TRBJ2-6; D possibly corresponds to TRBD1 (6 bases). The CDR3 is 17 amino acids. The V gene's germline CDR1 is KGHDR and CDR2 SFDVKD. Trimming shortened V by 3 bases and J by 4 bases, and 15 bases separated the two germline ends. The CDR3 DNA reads TGTGCCACCAGTGATGTTATCAGGGGCAGGGGGGCCAACGTCCTGACTTTC. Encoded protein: CATSDVIRGRGANVLTF.

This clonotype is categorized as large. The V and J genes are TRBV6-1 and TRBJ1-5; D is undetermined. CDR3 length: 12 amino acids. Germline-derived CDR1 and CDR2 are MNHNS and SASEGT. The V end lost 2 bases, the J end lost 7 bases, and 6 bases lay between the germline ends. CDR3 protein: CASSELSQPQHF. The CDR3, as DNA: TGTGCCAGCAGTGAATTAAGCCAGCCCCAGCATTTT.

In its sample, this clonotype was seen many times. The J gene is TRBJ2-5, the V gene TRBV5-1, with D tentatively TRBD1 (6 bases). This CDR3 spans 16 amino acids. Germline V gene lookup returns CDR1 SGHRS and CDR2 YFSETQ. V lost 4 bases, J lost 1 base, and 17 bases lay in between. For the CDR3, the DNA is TGCGCCAGCAGCACAGGGACACCAGCCGCCCAAGAGACCCAGTACTTC. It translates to CASSTGTPAAQETQYF.

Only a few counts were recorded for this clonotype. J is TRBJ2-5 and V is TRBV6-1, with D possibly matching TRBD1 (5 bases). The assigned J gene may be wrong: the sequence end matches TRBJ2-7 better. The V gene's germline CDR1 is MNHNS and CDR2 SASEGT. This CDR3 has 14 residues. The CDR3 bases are TGTGCCAGCAGCCCCCGCCAGGGTCTCTACGAGCAGTACTTC. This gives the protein CASSPRQGLYEQYF.

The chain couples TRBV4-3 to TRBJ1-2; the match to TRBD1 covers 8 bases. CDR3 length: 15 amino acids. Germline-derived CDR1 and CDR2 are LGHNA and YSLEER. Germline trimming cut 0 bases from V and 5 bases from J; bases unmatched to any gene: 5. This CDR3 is CASSQEIQGAYGYTF. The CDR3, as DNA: TGCGCCAGCAGCCAAGAAATTCAGGGGGCGTATGGCTACACCTTC.

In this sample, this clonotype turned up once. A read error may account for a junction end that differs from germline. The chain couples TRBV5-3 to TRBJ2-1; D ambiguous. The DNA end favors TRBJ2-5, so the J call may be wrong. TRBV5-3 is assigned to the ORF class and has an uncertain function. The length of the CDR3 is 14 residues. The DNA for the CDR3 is TGTGCCAGCAGCTTGCTTTTGGCACAAGAGACCCAGTACTTC. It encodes CASSLLLAQETQYF.

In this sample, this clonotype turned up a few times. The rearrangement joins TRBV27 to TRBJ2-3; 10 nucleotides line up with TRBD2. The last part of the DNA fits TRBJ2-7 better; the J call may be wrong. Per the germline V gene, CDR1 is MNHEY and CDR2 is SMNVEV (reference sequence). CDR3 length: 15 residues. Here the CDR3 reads CASSPSSGSSYEQYF. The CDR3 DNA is TGTGCCAGCAGCCCATCTAGCGGGAGCTCCTACGAGCAGTACTTC.

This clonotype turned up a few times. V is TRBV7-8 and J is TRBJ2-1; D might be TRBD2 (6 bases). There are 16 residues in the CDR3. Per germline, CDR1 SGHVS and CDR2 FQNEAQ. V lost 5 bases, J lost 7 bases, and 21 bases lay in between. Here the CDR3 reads CASSQSRRRVYNEQFF. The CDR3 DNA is TGTGCCAGCAGCCAGTCTAGGAGGAGGGTTTATAATGAGCAGTTCTTC. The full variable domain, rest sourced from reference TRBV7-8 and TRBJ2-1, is GAGVSQSPRYKVAKRGQDVALRCDPISGHVSLFWYQQALGQGPEFLTYFQNEAQLDKSGLPSDRFFAERPEGSVSTLKIQRTQQEDSAVYLCASSQSRRRVYNEQFFGPGTRLTVL.

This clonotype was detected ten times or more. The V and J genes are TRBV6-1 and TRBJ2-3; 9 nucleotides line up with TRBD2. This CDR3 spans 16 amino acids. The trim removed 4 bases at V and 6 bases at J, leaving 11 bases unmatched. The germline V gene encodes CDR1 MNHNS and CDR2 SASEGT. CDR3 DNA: TGTGCCAGCAGTGGGGGGTCTAGCGGGATTGGCGATACGCAGTATTTT. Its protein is CASSGGSSGIGDTQYF.

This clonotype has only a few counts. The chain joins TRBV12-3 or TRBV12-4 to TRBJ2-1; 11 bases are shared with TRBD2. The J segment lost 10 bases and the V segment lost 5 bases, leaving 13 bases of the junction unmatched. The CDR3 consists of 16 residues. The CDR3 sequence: CASSQTIAGGPSEQFF. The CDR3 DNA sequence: TGTGCCAGCAGTCAGACCATAGCGGGGGGGCCTTCGGAGCAGTTCTTC.

The CDR3 sequence: CASSQVAGGIPDTQYF. As DNA, the CDR3 is TGTGCCAGCAGCCAAGTCGCGGGGGGGATCCCAGATACGCAGTATTTT. This chain connects TRBV3-1 to TRBJ2-3, with 9 bases lining up with TRBD2. The CDR3 has 16 residues. With 1 base clipped from V and 4 bases from J, the junction kept 6 bases outside the gene matches. Germline V lookup: CDR1 LGHDT, CDR2 YNNKEL (reference sequence).

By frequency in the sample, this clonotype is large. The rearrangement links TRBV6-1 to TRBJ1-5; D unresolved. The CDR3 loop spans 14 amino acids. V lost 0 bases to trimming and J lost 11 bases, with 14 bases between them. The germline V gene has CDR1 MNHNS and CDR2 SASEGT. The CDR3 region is CASSEARGLRSQHF. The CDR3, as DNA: TGTGCCAGCAGTGAAGCCCGCGGTTTACGGTCCCAGCATTTT.

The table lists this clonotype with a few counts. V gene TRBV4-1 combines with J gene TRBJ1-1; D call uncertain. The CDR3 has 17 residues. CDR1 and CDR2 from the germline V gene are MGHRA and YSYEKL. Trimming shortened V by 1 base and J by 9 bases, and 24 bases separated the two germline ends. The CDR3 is CASSQGHPGAVAMKAFF. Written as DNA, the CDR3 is TGCGCCAGCAGCCAAGGCCACCCAGGTGCTGTGGCGATGAAAGCTTTCTTT.

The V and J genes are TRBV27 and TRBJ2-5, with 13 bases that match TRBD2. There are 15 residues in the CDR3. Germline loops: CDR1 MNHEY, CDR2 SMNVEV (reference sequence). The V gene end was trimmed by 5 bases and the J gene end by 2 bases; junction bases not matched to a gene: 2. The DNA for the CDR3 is TGTGCCAGCAGTAAACTAGCGGGGGGGCAAGAGACCCAGTACTTC. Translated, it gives CASSKLAGGQETQYF.

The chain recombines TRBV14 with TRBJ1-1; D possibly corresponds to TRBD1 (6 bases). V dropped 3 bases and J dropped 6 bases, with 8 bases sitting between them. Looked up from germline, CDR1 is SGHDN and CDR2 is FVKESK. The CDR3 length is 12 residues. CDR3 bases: TGTGCCAGCAGCCAGAACAGGGCTGAAGCTTTCTTT. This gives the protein CASSQNRAEAFF.

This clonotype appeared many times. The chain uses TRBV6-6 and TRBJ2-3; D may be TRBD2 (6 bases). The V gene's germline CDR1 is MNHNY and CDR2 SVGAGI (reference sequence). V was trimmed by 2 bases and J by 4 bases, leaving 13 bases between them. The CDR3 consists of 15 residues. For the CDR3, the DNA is TGTGCCAGCAGTTACAGTGGGACTCCCCCAGATACGCAGTATTTT. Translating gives CASSYSGTPPDTQYF.

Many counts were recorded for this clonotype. The CDR3 nucleotides are TGTGCCAGCAGCCCGACAGGGTTCAGTCAGCCCCAGCATTTT. Protein sequence: CASSPTGFSQPQHF. The chain is built from TRBV7-8 and TRBJ1-5; 7 bases align to TRBD1. With V trimmed by 5 bases and J by 6 bases, 7 bases remained unmatched. Germline V lookup: CDR1 SGHVS, CDR2 FQNEAQ. The CDR3 is made up of 14 amino acids. Looking up the rest from reference TRBV7-8 and TRBJ1-5 gives the full variable domain: GAGVSQSPRYKVAKRGQDVALRCDPISGHVSLFWYQQALGQGPEFLTYFQNEAQLDKSGLPSDRFFAERPEGSVSTLKIQRTQQEDSAVYLCASSPTGFSQPQHFGDGTRLSIL.

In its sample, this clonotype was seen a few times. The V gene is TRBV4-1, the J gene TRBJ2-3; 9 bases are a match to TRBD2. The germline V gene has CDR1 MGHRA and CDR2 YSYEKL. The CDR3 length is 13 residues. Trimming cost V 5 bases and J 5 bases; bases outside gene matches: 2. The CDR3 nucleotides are TGCGCCAGCAGCGCGGGGGGGGGAGATACGCAGTATTTT. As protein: CASSAGGGDTQYF.

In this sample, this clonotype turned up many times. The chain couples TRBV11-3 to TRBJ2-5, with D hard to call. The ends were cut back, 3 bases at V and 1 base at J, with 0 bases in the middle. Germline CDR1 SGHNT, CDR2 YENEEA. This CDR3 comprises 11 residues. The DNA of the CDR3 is TGTGCCAGCAGCTTCCAAGAGACCCAGTACTTC. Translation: CASSFQETQYF.

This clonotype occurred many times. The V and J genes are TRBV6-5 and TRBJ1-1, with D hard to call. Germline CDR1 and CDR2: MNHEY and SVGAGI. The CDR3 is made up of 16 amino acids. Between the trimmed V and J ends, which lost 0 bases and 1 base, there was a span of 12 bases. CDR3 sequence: CASSYSWQNGNTEAFF. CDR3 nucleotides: TGTGCCAGCAGTTACTCTTGGCAGAACGGGAACACTGAAGCTTTCTTT.

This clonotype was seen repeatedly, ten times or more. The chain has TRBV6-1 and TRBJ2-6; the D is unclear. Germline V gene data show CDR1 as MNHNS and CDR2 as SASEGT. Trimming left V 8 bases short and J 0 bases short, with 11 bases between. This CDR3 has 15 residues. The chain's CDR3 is CASSYGVSGANVLTF. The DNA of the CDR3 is TGTGCCAGCTCCTATGGGGTCTCTGGGGCCAACGTCCTGACTTTC.

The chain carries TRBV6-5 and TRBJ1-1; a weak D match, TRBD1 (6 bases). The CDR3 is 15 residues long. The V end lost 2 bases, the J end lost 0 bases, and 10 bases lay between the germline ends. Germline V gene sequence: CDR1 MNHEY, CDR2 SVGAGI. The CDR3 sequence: CASSYNRDLNTEAFF. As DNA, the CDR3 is TGTGCCAGCAGTTACAACAGGGACTTGAACACTGAAGCTTTCTTT.

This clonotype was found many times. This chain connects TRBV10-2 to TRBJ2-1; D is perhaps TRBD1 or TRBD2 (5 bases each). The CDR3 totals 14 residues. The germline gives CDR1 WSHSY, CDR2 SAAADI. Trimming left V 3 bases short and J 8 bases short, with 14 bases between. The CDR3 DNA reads TGCGCCAGCAGTGACGGGGCAGGGTGGTATGAGCAGTTCTTC. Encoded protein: CASSDGAGWYEQFF.

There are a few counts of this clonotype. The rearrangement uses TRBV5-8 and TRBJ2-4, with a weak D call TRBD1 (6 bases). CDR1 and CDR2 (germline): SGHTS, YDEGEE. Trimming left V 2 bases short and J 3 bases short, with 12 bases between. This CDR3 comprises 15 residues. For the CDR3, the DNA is TGTGCCAGCAGCTTAACAGGGTTGGGCAAAAACATTCAGTACTTC. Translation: CASSLTGLGKNIQYF.